This T cell receptor beta chain is drawn from a study of CD8+ T cells in alopecia areata. V shed 0 bases and J shed 5 bases, with 15 bases lying between them. CDR1 is SGHRS, CDR2 YFSETQ, per germline. This CDR3 region has 16 residues. PBMCs served as the source from which CD4+ and CD8+ T cells were sorted. Isolated RNA was reverse transcribed into cDNA used as the sequencing template. This table comes from immunoSEQ multiplex PCR, and its TCRdb copy is limited to in-frame clones, with some not included. The data contain approximately 100,000 clones, around 50% of them seen just once; the ten biggest clones take up about 9%.

The source of this sequence is a human donor in good health. This chain connects TRBV5-1 to TRBJ2-1, with D perhaps matching TRBD2 (6 bases). The sequenced sample consisted of CD4+ T cells sorted from blood. CDR3 in DNA: TGCGCCAGCAGCTTGGCCGGGGCGGGACGGGACAATGAGCAGTTCTTC. Its protein product is CASSLAGAGRDNEQFF.